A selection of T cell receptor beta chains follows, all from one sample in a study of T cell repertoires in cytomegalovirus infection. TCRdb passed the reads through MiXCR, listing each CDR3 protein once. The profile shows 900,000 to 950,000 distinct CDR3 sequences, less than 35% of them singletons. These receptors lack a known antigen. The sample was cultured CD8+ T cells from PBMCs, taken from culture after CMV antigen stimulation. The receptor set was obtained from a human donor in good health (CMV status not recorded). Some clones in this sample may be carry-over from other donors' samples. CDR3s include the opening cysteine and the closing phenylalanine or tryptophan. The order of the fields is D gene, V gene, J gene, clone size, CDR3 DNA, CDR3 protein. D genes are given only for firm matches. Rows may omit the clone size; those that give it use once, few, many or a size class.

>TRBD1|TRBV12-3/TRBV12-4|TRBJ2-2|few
TGTGCCAGCAGAGCCTCAGGGGGCGTGACCGGGGAGCTGTTTTTT
CASRASGGVTGELFF
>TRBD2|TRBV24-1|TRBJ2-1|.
TGTGCCACCAGTGATTTGGGTAGCGGGGGGCTCAGCTCCTACAATGAGCAGTTCTTC
CATSDLGSGGLSSYNEQFF
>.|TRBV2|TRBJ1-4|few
TGTGCCAGCATGGGGGACACTGGTGAAAAACTGTTTTTT
CASMGDTGEKLFF
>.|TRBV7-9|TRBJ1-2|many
TGTGCCAGCAGCTCTACACATCTTGCCGGCTACACCTTC
CASSSTHLAGYTF
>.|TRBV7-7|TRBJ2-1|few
TGTGCTAGCAGCCCGGCAGCGGCCACCTACAATGAGCAGTTCTTC
CASSPAAATYNEQFF
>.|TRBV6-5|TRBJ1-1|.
TGTGCCAGCAGTTACTCGCCATCGAACACTGAAGCTTTCTTT
CASSYSPSNTEAFF
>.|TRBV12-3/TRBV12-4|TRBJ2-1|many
TGTGCCAGCAGTTTAGGGGTCGGGCAGTACAATGAGCAGTTCTTC
CASSLGVGQYNEQFF
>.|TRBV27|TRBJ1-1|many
TGTGCCAGCAGTTTAGGCCCTAGTTACACTGAAGCTTTCTTT
CASSLGPSYTEAFF
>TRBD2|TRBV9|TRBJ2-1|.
TGTGCCAGCAGCGCCCCCCGGCGCGGGGGGCCGGGTAATGAGCAGTTCTTC
CASSAPRRGGPGNEQFF
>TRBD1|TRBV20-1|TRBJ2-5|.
TGCAGTGCTAGACGTATCAGGGGGCCGGGAGAGACCCAGTACTTC
CSARRIRGPGETQYF
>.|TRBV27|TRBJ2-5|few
TGTGCCAGCAGTCCGCGTTGGGGGGAGATGGAGACCCAGTACTTC
CASSPRWGEMETQYF
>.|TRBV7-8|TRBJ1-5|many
TGTGCCAGCAGCTTAGCGTCCGCAGGGTCATATCAGCCCCAGCATTTT
CASSLASAGSYQPQHF
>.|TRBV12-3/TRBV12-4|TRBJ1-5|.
TGTGCCAGCAGTTTTACCGTTCGGGGTCAGCCCCAGCATTTT
CASSFTVRGQPQHF
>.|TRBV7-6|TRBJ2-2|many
TGTGCCAGCAGCTTAGGGCGCCCCGCGAACACCGGGGAGCTGTTTTTT
CASSLGRPANTGELFF
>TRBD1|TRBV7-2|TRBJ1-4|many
TGTGCCAGCAGCCCGTCGGGACAGACTAATGAAAAACTGTTTTTT
CASSPSGQTNEKLFF
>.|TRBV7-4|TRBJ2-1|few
TGTGCCACCCACCCGATTCCAGGGTACAATGAGCAGTTCTTC
CATHPIPGYNEQFF
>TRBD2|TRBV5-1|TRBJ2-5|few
TGCGCCAGCAGCTCGGGACTAGCGGGGGACTACCAAGAGACCCAGTACTTC
CASSSGLAGDYQETQYF
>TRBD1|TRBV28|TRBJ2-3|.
TGTGCCAGCAGTTTAGTCGACAGGGCCAGCACAGATACGCAGTATTTT
CASSLVDRASTDTQYF
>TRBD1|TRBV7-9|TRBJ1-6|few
TGTGCCAGCAGCACCGGGACAGGGCCGGGGTCACCCCTCCACTTT
CASSTGTGPGSPLHF
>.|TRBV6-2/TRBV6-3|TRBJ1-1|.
TGTGCCAGCACAGGAGGAAATAAGCTGAACACTGAAGCTTTCTTT
CASTGGNKLNTEAFF
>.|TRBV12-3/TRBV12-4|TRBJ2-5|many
TGTGCCAGCAGCTTAAGGGGGCAAGAGACCCAGTACTTC
CASSLRGQETQYF
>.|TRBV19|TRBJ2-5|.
TGTGCCAGTAGTATATCTGGACCCAGGACCCAGTACTTC
CASSISGPRTQYF
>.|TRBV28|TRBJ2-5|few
TGTGCCAGCAGTATGCCTTCATGGGAGACCCAGTACTTC
CASSMPSWETQYF
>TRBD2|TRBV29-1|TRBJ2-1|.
TGCAGCGTCCATGGACTAGCGGGGATTAATGAGCAGTTCTTC
CSVHGLAGINEQFF
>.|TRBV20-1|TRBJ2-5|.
TGCAGTGCTAGAGATTTGGGGGATCTCTACCAAGAGACCCAGTACTTC
CSARDLGDLYQETQYF
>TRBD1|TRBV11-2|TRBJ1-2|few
TGTGCCAGCAGCTTAGGTTACCGGGACAGGGGTAACTATGGCTACACCTTC
CASSLGYRDRGNYGYTF
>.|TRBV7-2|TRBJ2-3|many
TGTGCCAGCAGCTTAGCGGGGCCGGAAGATACGCAGTATTTT
CASSLAGPEDTQYF
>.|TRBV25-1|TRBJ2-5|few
TGTGCCAGCAGTGAAGAGAGGGAGAGTGAGACCCAGTACTTC
CASSEERESETQYF
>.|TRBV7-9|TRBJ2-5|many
TGTGCCAGCAGCTTAAGCTTTGAGACCCAGTACTTC
CASSLSFETQYF
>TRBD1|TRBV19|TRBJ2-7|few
TGTGCCAGTAGTGACCCGGGACAGGGGGCGTTTAAAGGGTCCGAGCAGTACTTC
CASSDPGQGAFKGSEQYF
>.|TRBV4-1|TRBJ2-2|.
TGCGCCAGCAGCCGGCGAGGGGGAGGCACCGGGGAGCTGTTTTTT
CASSRRGGGTGELFF
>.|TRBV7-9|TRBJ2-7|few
TGTGCCAGCAGCCATAGGACCGATCGGAGGGAGCAGTACTTC
CASSHRTDRREQYF
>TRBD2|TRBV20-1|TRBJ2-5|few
TGCAGTGCTAGAGATGGGAGGGGAACCCAAGAGACCCAGTACTTC
CSARDGRGTQETQYF
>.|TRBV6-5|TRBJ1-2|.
TGTGCCAGCAGTTACGGGAAGGAACTGCATGGCTACACCTTC
CASSYGKELHGYTF
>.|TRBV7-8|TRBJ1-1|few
TGTGCCAGCAGCTTGGCCGGGTGGGTTGGGCTGAGCACTGAAGCTTTCTTT
CASSLAGWVGLSTEAFF
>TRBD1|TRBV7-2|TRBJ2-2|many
TGTGCCAGCAGCACACAGGGGGTCACCGGGGAGCTGTTTTTT
CASSTQGVTGELFF
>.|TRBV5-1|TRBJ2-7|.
TGCGCCAGCAGCCTGCCCCCGGACGGTAGCTCCTACGAGCAGTACTTC
CASSLPPDGSSYEQYF
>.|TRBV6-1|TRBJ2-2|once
TGTGCCAGCAGTTACGCCCAGTCAGAGCTGTTTTTT
CASSYAQSELFF
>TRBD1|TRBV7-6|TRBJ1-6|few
TGTGCCAGCAGCTGGGGGGACAGGGAGCCCCTCCACTTT
CASSWGDREPLHF
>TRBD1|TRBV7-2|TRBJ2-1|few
TGTGCCAGCAGGGACCGGGACAGGGGAGACAATGAGCAGTTCTTC
CASRDRDRGDNEQFF
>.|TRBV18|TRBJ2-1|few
TGTGCCAGCTCACCGGAGGGGGACCCCCCCTACAATGAGCAGTTCTTC
CASSPEGDPPYNEQFF
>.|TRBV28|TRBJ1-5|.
TGTGCCACACAGGGTCCTTTCGGCAATCAGACCCAGCATTTT
CATQGPFGNQTQHF
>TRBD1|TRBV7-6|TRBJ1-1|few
TGTGCCAGCAGCCAAAAGACAGGGGGAGAAGCTTTCTTT
CASSQKTGGEAFF
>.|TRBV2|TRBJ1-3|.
TGTGCCAGCAGTTCCAGCACCATATATTTT
CASSSSTIYF
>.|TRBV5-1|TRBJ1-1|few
TGCGCCAGCAGCTACGGGGACATGGAATTGGGAGCTTTCTTT
CASSYGDMELGAFF
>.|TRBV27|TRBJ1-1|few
TGTGCCAGCGGTACGTTTTATGAAGCTTTCTTT
CASGTFYEAFF
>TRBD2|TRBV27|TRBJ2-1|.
TGTGCCAGCTCACTAGCGGGGGGGCCCCTCTCCTACAATGAGCAGTTCTTC
CASSLAGGPLSYNEQFF
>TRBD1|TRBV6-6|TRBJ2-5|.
TGTGCCAGCAGTGCCGACAGGGTGCCCCTTGAGACCCAGTACTTC
CASSADRVPLETQYF
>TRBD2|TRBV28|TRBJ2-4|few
TGTGCCAGCAGTTTCCCTTCTACACGGACTAGCTGGCTCAAAGCCAAAAACATTCAGTACTTC
CASSFPSTRTSWLKAKNIQYF
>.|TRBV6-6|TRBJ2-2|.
TGTGCCAGCAGTTACTCCCGGGCCCGAGTGGGCGGGGAGCTGTTTTTT
CASSYSRARVGGELFF
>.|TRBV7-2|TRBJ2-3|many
TGTGCCAGCAGCTTAGCCGGGGGAGAGGGGCATACGCAGTATTTT
CASSLAGGEGHTQYF
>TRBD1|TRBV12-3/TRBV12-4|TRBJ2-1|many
TGTGCCAGCAGCCTTCCACCGTACTTTACCGGGACAGAGAGCTCCTACAATGAGCAGTTCTTC
CASSLPPYFTGTESSYNEQFF
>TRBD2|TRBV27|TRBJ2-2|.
TGTGCCAGCAGTTCGACTAGCGGGGGGGCCCCCGGGGAGCTGTTTTTT
CASSSTSGGAPGELFF